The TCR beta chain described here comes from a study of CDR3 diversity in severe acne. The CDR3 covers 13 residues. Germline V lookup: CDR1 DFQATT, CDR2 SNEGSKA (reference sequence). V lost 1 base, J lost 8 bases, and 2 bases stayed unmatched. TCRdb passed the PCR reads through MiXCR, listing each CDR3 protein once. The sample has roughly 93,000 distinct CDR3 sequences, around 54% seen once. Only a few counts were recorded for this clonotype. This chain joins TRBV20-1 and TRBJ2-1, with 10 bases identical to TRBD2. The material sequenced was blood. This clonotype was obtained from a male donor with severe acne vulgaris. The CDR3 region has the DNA TGCAGTGCTAGAGCTAGCGGGAGCCATGAGCAGTTCTTC. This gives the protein CSARASGSHEQFF.